This entry lists 30 T cell receptor beta chains sequenced from one sample in a study of vaccination and CD4 T cells after COVID-19. What these receptors recognize is not known. The Oncomine TCR Beta short-read assay was applied to DNA of cultured CD4+ T cells. TCRdb analysed the PCR reads with MiXCR anew, one entry per CDR3 protein. The sample lists approximately 17,000 distinct CDR3 sequences; 57% were seen once. Treatment given: roughly 11-day PBMC culture with coronavirus spike peptide pools or control peptides (ViraFEST assay). Input material: CD4+ T cells from blood, cultured in vitro. Every receptor here comes from a human donor who had recovered from COVID-19.

CDR3 nucleotides: TGTGCCAGCAGCCCCCTGAGGGCCTCCTACAATGAGCAGTTCTTC. This encodes CASSPLRASYNEQFF. The rearrangement uses TRBV11-2 and TRBJ2-1, with D maybe TRBD2 (5 bases). Germline loops: CDR1 SGHAT, CDR2 FQNNGV. The length of the CDR3 is 15 residues. V lost 5 bases and J 0 bases, leaving 11 bases between the germline ends.

J is TRBJ2-1 and V is TRBV9; D is unclear. The CDR3 has 16 residues. The V gene's germline CDR1 is SGDLS and CDR2 YYNGEE. The V end was cut by 4 bases, the J end by 1 base, with 15 bases between. In nucleotides, the CDR3 is TGTGCCAGCAGCCTCAGTTCGGTAGCTTCCTACAATGAGCAGTTCTTC. It specifies CASSLSSVASYNEQFF.

The chain has TRBV20-1 and TRBJ2-1, with TRBD2 as a possible D gene (5 bases). V was clipped by 3 bases and J by 0 bases, with 12 bases between them. The V gene's germline CDR1 is DFQATT and CDR2 SNEGSKA (reference sequence). CDR3 length equals 15 residues. Written as DNA, the CDR3 is TGCAGTGCTAGTAACCGGGGAAGCTCCTACAATGAGCAGTTCTTC. Translation: CSASNRGSSYNEQFF.

J is TRBJ2-3 and V is TRBV5-1; D possibly corresponds to TRBD1 (5 bases). The CDR3 length is 15 residues. Trimming shortened V by 4 bases and J by 0 bases, and 12 bases separated the two germline ends. Germline CDR1 reads SGHRS; CDR2 reads YFSETQ. The CDR3 loop is CASSPVGVSTDTQYF. CDR3 nucleotides: TGCGCCAGCAGCCCCGTAGGGGTTAGCACAGATACGCAGTATTTT.

This rearrangement joins TRBV30 to TRBJ2-7; 10 bases map to TRBD1. V lost 0 bases and J lost 5; bases outside the gene matches: 7. Germline loops: CDR1 GTSNPN, CDR2 SVGIG (reference sequence). This CDR3 has 15 amino acids. The CDR3, as DNA: TGTGCCTGGAGTGTAAGGTCGACAGGGGGCGACGAGCAGTACTTC. Amino acids: CAWSVRSTGGDEQYF. Full variable domain (remainder filled in from reference TRBV30 and TRBJ2-7): SQTIHQWPATLVQPVGSPLSLECTVEGTSNPNLYWYRQAAGRGLQLLFYSVGIGQISSEVPQNLSASRPQDRQFILSSKKLLLSDSGFYLCAWSVRSTGGDEQYFGPGTRLTVT.

The gene calls are TRBV7-8 and TRBJ1-3; D not resolved. The V gene's germline CDR1 is SGHVS and CDR2 FQNEAQ. The CDR3 contains 15 residues. Trimming left V 2 bases short and J 1 base short, with 9 bases between. CDR3 amino acids: CASSLREGSGNTIYF. CDR3 nucleotides: TGTGCCAGCAGCTTAAGGGAGGGTTCTGGAAACACCATATATTTT.

The gene calls are TRBV7-3 and TRBJ2-1; 9 bases are shared with TRBD2. There are 16 residues in the CDR3. J lost 8 bases, V lost 2 bases, and 10 bases had no gene match. The germline V gene encodes CDR1 SGHTA and CDR2 FQGTGA. The chain's CDR3 is CASSLSLAGTRDEQFF. The CDR3 DNA follows: TGTGCCAGCAGCTTATCCCTAGCGGGAACTCGGGATGAGCAGTTCTTC. The variable domain in full, completed from reference TRBV7-3 and TRBJ2-1, reads GAGVSQTPSNKVTEKGKYVELRCDPISGHTALYWYRQSLGQGPEFLIYFQGTGAADDSGLPNDRFFAVRPEGSVSTLKIQRTERGDSAVYLCASSLSLAGTRDEQFFGPGTRLTVL.

V usage is TRBV29-1 and J usage is TRBJ2-7; 10 nucleotides match TRBD2. This CDR3 region has 12 residues. J was trimmed by 3 bases and V by 4 bases; bases with no gene match: 0. Germline assignment: CDR1 SQVTM and CDR2 ANQGSEA. CDR3 protein: CSVGTSGYEQYF. CDR3 sequence (DNA): TGCAGCGTTGGGACTAGCGGCTACGAGCAGTACTTC.

This clonotype turned up a few times. The chain uses TRBV24-1 and TRBJ2-5, with TRBD1 identical over 8 bases. CDR3 length equals 15 residues. CDR1 is KGHDR and CDR2 is SFDVKD in the germline V gene. The V segment lost 6 bases and the J segment 1 base; nucleotides outside the gene matches: 6. The CDR3 sequence: CATSRGQGGQETQYF. The CDR3 DNA follows: TGTGCCACCAGTCGCGGACAGGGTGGCCAAGAGACCCAGTACTTC.

The chain joins TRBV20-1 to TRBJ1-1; TRBD1 matches at 7 bases. Looked up from germline, CDR1 is DFQATT and CDR2 is SNEGSKA (reference sequence). The CDR3 contains 15 residues. J gave up 3 bases and V 3 bases, and 10 bases lay outside the gene matches. DNA of the CDR3: TGCAGTGCTAGTCCCCAGACAGGGAGAGACACTGAAGCTTTCTTT. Protein product: CSASPQTGRDTEAFF.

This rearrangement joins TRBV15 to TRBJ1-5; maybe TRBD1 (6 bases). Germline lookup yields CDR1 LNHNV and CDR2 YYDKDF (reference sequence). The CDR3 loop spans 16 amino acids. With 1 base removed from V and 2 bases from J, the gap between germline ends came to 12 bases. This CDR3 is CATSRARGAGNQPQHF. The CDR3 DNA reads as TGTGCCACCAGCAGAGCCCGGGGGGCAGGCAATCAGCCCCAGCATTTT.

The V gene is TRBV20-1, the J gene TRBJ2-5, with no clear D. Trimming removed 2 bases from V and 2 bases from J, with 6 bases in between. CDR1 is DFQATT and CDR2 is SNEGSKA in the germline V gene (reference sequence). The CDR3 is 12 amino acids. The CDR3 DNA is TGCAGTGCTAGACCGGAACAAGAGACCCAGTACTTC. As protein: CSARPEQETQYF.

The chain combines TRBV12-3 or TRBV12-4 with TRBJ2-5; the match to TRBD2 covers 13 bases. The CDR3 has 17 amino acids. Trimming took 5 bases from V and 2 from J; bases not matched to a gene: 8. DNA for the CDR3: TGTGCCAGCAGTCCAGGACTAGCGGGAGTGGGGCAAGAGACCCAGTACTTC. Its translation is CASSPGLAGVGQETQYF.

V gene TRBV19 combines with J gene TRBJ2-5, with 14 bases matching TRBD2. The CDR3 has 15 residues. From germline, CDR1 is LNHDA and CDR2 SQIVND (reference sequence). Trimming cost V 6 bases and J 5 bases; bases outside gene matches: 5. This CDR3 reads CASRGLAGEAETQYF. The CDR3 DNA is TGTGCCAGTAGGGGACTAGCGGGAGAGGCCGAGACCCAGTACTTC.

CDR3 sequence reads: CSARRGHRNQPQHF. The CDR3 nucleotides are TGCAGTGCCCGCCGGGGGCATCGCAATCAGCCCCAGCATTTT. V gene TRBV20-1 combines with J gene TRBJ1-5, with D tentatively TRBD1 (6 bases). The germline gives CDR1 DFQATT, CDR2 SNEGSKA (reference sequence). Trimming took 6 bases from V and 2 from J, leaving 14 bases between them. This CDR3 comprises 14 residues.

The rearrangement links TRBV20-1 to TRBJ2-3; D unresolved. Trimming pared 6 bases from V and 2 bases from J, leaving 12 bases between. Germline V CDR1 and CDR2: DFQATT, SNEGSKA (reference sequence). The CDR3 has 13 residues. Here the CDR3 DNA reads TGCAGTGCCCCTCCCGGAGCCACAGATACGCAGTATTTT. Protein sequence: CSAPPGATDTQYF.

The chain uses TRBV28 and TRBJ1-1; D is perhaps TRBD1 (5 bases). The CDR3 covers 18 residues. Germline loops: CDR1 MDHEN, CDR2 SYDVKM. V lost 3 bases to trimming and J lost 2 bases, with 22 bases between them. For the CDR3, the DNA is TGTGCCAGCAGTTTTATCCCCTTAAGGGAGGGGCGCAACACTGAAGCTTTCTTT. It specifies CASSFIPLREGRNTEAFF.

This chain uses TRBV3-1 with TRBJ1-5; weak D call: TRBD1 (6 bases). CDR1 and CDR2 (germline): LGHDT, YNNKEL (reference sequence). Trimming took off 6 bases at V and 6 bases at J, with 9 bases between the two ends. The CDR3 is 12 amino acids. The CDR3 is CASSQGPQPQHF. CDR3 sequence (DNA): TGTGCCAGCAGTCAGGGGCCTCAGCCCCAGCATTTT.

The rearrangement links TRBV6-1 to TRBJ1-2; tentatively, D is TRBD1 (6 bases). The CDR3 spans 14 residues. V was clipped by 8 bases and J by 8 bases, with 21 bases between them. CDR1 is MNHNS, CDR2 SASEGT, per germline. This CDR3 reads CASFGGGFPRGYTF. For the CDR3, the DNA is TGTGCCAGCTTCGGCGGGGGCTTTCCCAGGGGCTACACCTTC.

This chain's CDR3 is CASSLTRSSVGKNIQYF. The CDR3 bases are TGTGCCAGCAGCTTAACCAGGTCGTCGGTTGGCAAAAACATTCAGTACTTC. V gene TRBV7-2 combines with J gene TRBJ2-4, with D unresolved. V was trimmed by 2 bases and J by 3 bases, leaving 17 bases between them. The CDR3 loop spans 17 amino acids. Germline CDR1 reads SGHTA; CDR2 reads FQGNSA.

V gene TRBV25-1 combines with J gene TRBJ2-3, with D unresolved. V was cut by 4 bases and J by 0 bases, with 5 bases left in between. The CDR3 consists of 13 residues. Germline assignment: CDR1 MGHDK and CDR2 SYGVNS. CDR3 in amino acids: CASSGLSTDTQYF. The CDR3, as DNA: TGTGCCAGCAGTGGCTTAAGCACAGATACGCAGTATTTT.

CDR3 DNA sequence: TGTGCCAGCAAGAGGGGAGACGAGCAGTACTTC. Encoded protein: CASKRGDEQYF. This chain joins TRBV6-1 and TRBJ2-7; D could derive from TRBD1 or TRBD2 (5 bases each). This CDR3 has 11 amino acids. The V gene's germline CDR1 is MNHNS and CDR2 SASEGT. Trimming took off 7 bases at V and 5 bases at J, with 9 bases between the two ends.

The J gene is TRBJ1-5, the V gene TRBV19; maybe TRBD1 (5 bases). Per germline, CDR1 LNHDA and CDR2 SQIVND (reference sequence). There are 15 residues in the CDR3. The ends were cut back, 5 bases at V and 6 bases at J, with 17 bases in the middle. CDR3 sequence (DNA): TGTGCCAGTAGTCTATTCCGGGGCTCCCCTCAGCCCCAGCATTTT. Protein sequence: CASSLFRGSPQPQHF.

V gene TRBV7-3 combines with J gene TRBJ2-1; D is perhaps TRBD2 (7 bases). V was trimmed by 5 bases and J by 1 base, leaving 15 bases between them. CDR1 is SGHTA and CDR2 is FQGTGA in the germline V gene. The CDR3 totals 16 residues. CDR3 loop: CASSPTSGTSYNEQFF. CDR3 DNA sequence: TGTGCCAGCAGCCCTACAAGCGGGACATCCTACAATGAGCAGTTCTTC.

The chain joins TRBV24-1 to TRBJ1-4; 7 bases fit TRBD1. Germline assignment: CDR1 KGHDR and CDR2 SFDVKD. The V and J ends lost 3 bases and 9 bases, in that order; junction bases with no gene match: 6. CDR3 length: 14 residues. This chain's CDR3 is CATSDPGTAQKLFF. CDR3 DNA sequence: TGTGCCACCAGTGATCCCGGGACAGCCCAAAAACTGTTTTTT.

This clonotype was counted a few times. The CDR3 sequence is CSARDNYGYTF. For the CDR3, the DNA is TGCAGTGCTAGGGACAACTATGGCTACACCTTC. This sequence joins TRBV20-1 and TRBJ1-2, with unresolved D. The CDR3 has 11 residues. Germline CDR1 reads DFQATT; CDR2 reads SNEGSKA (reference sequence). V lost 3 bases, J lost 2 bases, and 4 bases lay in between.

The sample holds a few counts of this clonotype. The chain carries TRBV12-3 or TRBV12-4 and TRBJ2-3; D call uncertain. This CDR3 has 12 amino acids. Between the trimmed V and J ends, which lost 7 bases and 6 bases, there was a span of 11 bases. The CDR3 loop is CASTLPLDTQYF. The CDR3 DNA sequence: TGTGCCAGCACCCTACCACTGGATACGCAGTATTTT.

The chain combines TRBV6-1 with TRBJ2-5, with D possibly matching TRBD2 (7 bases). V lost 6 bases, J lost 1 base, and 15 bases lay in between. The CDR3 is made up of 15 amino acids. In germline, CDR1 is MNHNS, CDR2 SASEGT. CDR3 nucleotides: TGTGCCAGCAGGAGGGGGGGACCGTCCCAAGAGACCCAGTACTTC. Its translation: CASRRGGPSQETQYF.

This clonotype was seen only once. The V call is TRBV19, the J call TRBJ2-4; no reliable D call. V was shortened by 4 bases and J by 0 bases, with 10 bases between the two germline ends. This CDR3 has 15 amino acids. Looked up from germline, CDR1 is LNHDA and CDR2 is SQIVND (reference sequence). This CDR3 reads CASSTGPVAKNIQYF. The CDR3 DNA is TGTGCCAGTAGTACTGGGCCTGTAGCCAAAAACATTCAGTACTTC.

This clonotype was observed a few times. This chain connects TRBV20-1 to TRBJ1-6; a possible D gene is TRBD1 (5 bases). V was pared by 0 bases and J by 1 base, with 13 bases between. The CDR3 is 17 amino acids. CDR1 and CDR2 (germline): DFQATT, SNEGSKA (reference sequence). CDR3 sequence reads: CSARDSSYRSYNSPLHF. CDR3 coding DNA: TGCAGTGCTAGAGATTCCAGTTACAGGTCCTATAATTCACCCCTCCACTTT.